The 15 T cell receptor beta chains below come from one sample, sequenced in a study of blood T cell repertoires in COVID-19. The protocol was immunoSEQ multiplex PCR, while the TCRdb copy is restricted to in-frame clones and leaves out a portion. Seen here are 48,000 or so clones, over 75% observed once, and the top ten hold about 2.8%. The sample taken for sequencing was peripheral blood. These receptors were collected from a woman older than 75 with COVID-19, enrolled during active disease.

This chain joins TRBV11-2 and TRBJ1-2, with D maybe TRBD1 (6 bases). The CDR3 spans 13 residues. V dropped 4 bases and J dropped 8 bases, with 14 bases sitting between them. Germline V gene data show CDR1 as SGHAT and CDR2 as FQNNGV. In DNA, the CDR3 is TGTGCCAGCAGCTCCCTTAACACAGGGGGCTACACCTTC. It encodes CASSSLNTGGYTF.

V is TRBV19 and J is TRBJ1-4, with D perhaps matching TRBD1 (5 bases). Germline V gene lookup returns CDR1 LNHDA and CDR2 SQIVND (reference sequence). The CDR3 length is 14 residues. The V gene lost 5 bases and the J gene lost 6 bases, with 13 bases spanning the gap. For the CDR3, the DNA is TGTGCCAGTAGTGGATCAGGGCGGTATGAAAAACTGTTTTTT. This codes for CASSGSGRYEKLFF.

The chain couples TRBV27 to TRBJ1-4; D is uncertain. V was clipped by 2 bases and J by 5 bases, with 9 bases between them. The CDR3 is made up of 14 amino acids. Germline V gene lookup returns CDR1 MNHEY and CDR2 SMNVEV (reference sequence). CDR3 in DNA: TGTGCCAGCAGTTTAACGCGGATCAATGAAAAACTGTTTTTT. It specifies CASSLTRINEKLFF.

The chain employs TRBV18 and TRBJ2-6, with TRBD1 identical over 9 bases. V dropped 3 bases and J dropped 2; count of bases not matched to a gene: 11. The CDR3 runs 19 residues. Germline V CDR1 and CDR2: KGHSH, LQKENI. The CDR3 sequence is CASSPLQGAKFTGANVLTF. DNA of the CDR3: TGTGCCAGCTCACCCTTACAGGGGGCAAAATTTACTGGGGCCAACGTCCTGACTTTC.

This clone was picked up one time. The rearrangement links TRBV5-1 to TRBJ2-1; possibly TRBD2 for D (6 bases). V lost 3 bases and J lost 11, with 15 bases in between. The germline V gene has CDR1 SGHRS and CDR2 YFSETQ. This CDR3 region has 13 residues. Here the CDR3 DNA reads TGCGCCAGCAGCTCGACTACGGGACTCCAGCAGTTCTTC. Encoded protein: CASSSTTGLQQFF.

This clone was found once. The chain joins TRBV2 to TRBJ1-1, with D possibly being TRBD1 (6 bases). Germline V CDR1 and CDR2: SNHLY, FYNNEI. This CDR3 has 13 amino acids. The germline V and J ends were trimmed by 7 bases and 4 bases, with 13 bases remaining between them. The CDR3 region has the DNA TGTGCCAGCAAAGAACAGGGCCCCACTGAAGCTTTCTTT. It specifies CASKEQGPTEAFF.

The chain links TRBV15 to TRBJ1-2; 9 bases match TRBD1. V lost 3 bases, J lost 7 bases, and 9 bases stayed unmatched. This CDR3 has 15 amino acids. Germline assignment: CDR1 LNHNV and CDR2 YYDKDF (reference sequence). The CDR3 region has the DNA TGTGCCACCAGCAGGGAACCGGGACAGGGAAGTGGCTACACCTTC. Its protein is CATSREPGQGSGYTF. Combining the CDR3 with reference TRBV15 and TRBJ1-2 gives the whole variable domain DAMVIQNPRYQVTQFGKPVTLSCSQTLNHNVMYWYQQKSSQAPKLLFHYYDKDFNNEADTPDNFQSRRPNTSFCFLDIRSPGLGDTAMYLCATSREPGQGSGYTFGSGTRLTVV.

The genes are TRBV7-9 and TRBJ2-6; D is unresolved. Per the germline V gene, CDR1 is SEHNR and CDR2 is FQNEAQ (reference sequence). Trimming shortened V by 8 bases and J by 0 bases, and 8 bases separated the two germline ends. There are 14 residues in the CDR3. As DNA, the CDR3 is TGTGCCAGCGGCCGTCTCTCTGGGGCCAACGTCCTGACTTTC. Protein product: CASGRLSGANVLTF.

V gene TRBV5-4 combines with J gene TRBJ2-2; TRBD1 matches at 9 bases. V was pared by 4 bases and J by 5 bases, with 12 bases of the junction left unmatched. The CDR3 totals 17 residues. Per germline, CDR1 SGHNT and CDR2 YYREEE (reference sequence). The CDR3 DNA reads as TGTGCCAGCAGCCCGGACGGACAGGGGATCCGGACCGGGGAGCTGTTTTTT. It specifies CASSPDGQGIRTGELFF. The variable domain in full, completed from reference TRBV5-4 and TRBJ2-2, reads ETGVTQSPTHLIKTRGQQVTLRCSSQSGHNTVSWYQQALGQGPQFIFQYYREEENGRGNFPPRFSGLQFPNYSSELNVNALELDDSALYLCASSPDGQGIRTGELFFGEGSRLTVL.

The chain is built from TRBV5-1 and TRBJ1-1; no definite D call. Germline V CDR1 and CDR2: SGHRS, YFSETQ. The CDR3 is made up of 15 amino acids. V lost 2 bases, J lost 1 base, and 12 bases lay in between. The CDR3, as DNA: TGCGCCAGCAGCTTTTCAATAGGGAGGAACACTGAAGCTTTCTTT. Protein: CASSFSIGRNTEAFF.

V gene TRBV5-1 combines with J gene TRBJ2-4, with 8 bases fitting TRBD1. This CDR3 is 14 amino acids long. V shed 0 bases, J shed 7 bases, and the junction held 3 bases outside the gene matches. Germline CDR1 and CDR2: SGHRS and YFSETQ. The CDR3, as DNA: TGCGCCAGCAGCTTGGGAACAGGGGGTAACATTCAGTACTTC. It is translated as CASSLGTGGNIQYF. Looking up the rest from reference TRBV5-1 and TRBJ2-4 gives the full variable domain: KAGVTQTPRYLIKTRGQQVTLSCSPISGHRSVSWYQQTPGQGLQFLFEYFSETQRNKGNFPGRFSGRQFSNSRSEMNVSTLELGDSALYLCASSLGTGGNIQYFGAGTRLSVL.

This chain joins TRBV5-1 and TRBJ1-1, with 7 bases matching TRBD1. With 5 bases clipped from V and 10 bases from J, the junction kept 11 bases outside the gene matches. From germline, CDR1 is SGHRS and CDR2 YFSETQ. CDR3 size: 13 residues. DNA of the CDR3: TGCGCCAGCAGTGCGGGACAGCTCTCGTCAGCTTTCTTT. It encodes CASSAGQLSSAFF.

A few counts support this clone. The chain uses TRBV2 and TRBJ1-5, with TRBD1 matching 8 bases. In germline, CDR1 is SNHLY, CDR2 FYNNEI. The CDR3 extends over 16 amino acids. The J segment lost 7 bases and the V segment lost 6 bases, leaving 14 bases of the junction unmatched. The CDR3 region has the DNA TGTGCCAGCAGCCAGATGGCAGGGGGCAGAGGGCAGCCCCAGCATTTT. Translation gives CASSQMAGGRGQPQHF. The whole variable domain, remainder taken from reference TRBV2 and TRBJ1-5, is EPEVTQTPSHQVTQMGQEVILRCVPISNHLYFYWYRQILGQKVEFLVSFYNNEISEKSEIFDDQFSVERPDGSNFTLKIRSTKLEDSAMYFCASSQMAGGRGQPQHFGDGTRLSIL.

V and J are TRBV27 and TRBJ1-5, with 8 bases fitting TRBD1. After removal of 7 bases from V and 4 bases from J, the junction contained 9 bases not matched to a gene. There are 15 residues in the CDR3. The germline gives CDR1 MNHEY, CDR2 SMNVEV (reference sequence). CDR3 nucleotides: TGTGCCAGCACTAGTGGACAGGGAGGGAATCAGCCCCAGCATTTT. Translated: CASTSGQGGNQPQHF.

V usage is TRBV5-1 and J usage is TRBJ1-2, with 8 bases identical to TRBD1. The J segment lost 3 bases and the V segment lost 0 bases, leaving 4 bases of the junction unmatched. From germline, CDR1 is SGHRS and CDR2 YFSETQ. CDR3 size: 15 residues. DNA of the CDR3: TGCGCCAGCAGCTTGGTTGCGACAGGGGACTATGGCTACACCTTC. Translating gives CASSLVATGDYGYTF.